The text below deals with one T cell receptor (beta chain). Its specificity is not known. Trimming stripped 3 bases from V and 1 base from J, with 17 bases between. CDR1 SGHRS and CDR2 YFSETQ come from the germline V gene. The CDR3 has 17 amino acids. This specimen belongs to a study of hypomethylating agent response in myelodysplastic syndrome. In the original workflow: VDJdb flagged 1.7% of 168,753 unique clonotypes as previously reported viral-epitope-specific. Data came from immunoSEQ multiplex PCR; TCRdb stores just in-frame clones and leaves some out. That table supplies the V and J calls and clone size; D and trimming were determined from the DNA. The sample consists of about 3,100 clones, around 79% of them appearing once. Whole-study results and caveats: Control donors' ages did not match those of MDS patients.

The TCR originated in a human donor with myelodysplastic syndrome. Sequencing used bone marrow, obtained before or after starting hypomethylating agent treatment for myelodysplastic syndrome (not recorded which). This chain uses TRBV5-1 with TRBJ2-1; perhaps TRBD2 as D (7 bases). CDR3 bases: TGCGCCAGCAGCTCCCTCAGGAGGGGGGGGTCCTACAATGAGCAGTTCTTC. This codes for CASSSLRRGGSYNEQFF.